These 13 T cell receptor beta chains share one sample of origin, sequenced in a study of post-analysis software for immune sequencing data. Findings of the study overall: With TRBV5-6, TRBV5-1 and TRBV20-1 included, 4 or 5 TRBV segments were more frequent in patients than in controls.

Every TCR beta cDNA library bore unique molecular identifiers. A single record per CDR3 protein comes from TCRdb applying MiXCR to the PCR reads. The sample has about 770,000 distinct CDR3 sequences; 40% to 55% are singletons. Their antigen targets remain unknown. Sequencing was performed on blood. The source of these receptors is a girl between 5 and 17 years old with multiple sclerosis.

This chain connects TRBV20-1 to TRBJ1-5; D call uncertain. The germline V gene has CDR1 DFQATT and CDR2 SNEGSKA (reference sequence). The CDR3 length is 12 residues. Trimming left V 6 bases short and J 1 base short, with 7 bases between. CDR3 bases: TGCAGTGCCACATTGAGCAATCAGCCCCAGCATTTT. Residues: CSATLSNQPQHF.

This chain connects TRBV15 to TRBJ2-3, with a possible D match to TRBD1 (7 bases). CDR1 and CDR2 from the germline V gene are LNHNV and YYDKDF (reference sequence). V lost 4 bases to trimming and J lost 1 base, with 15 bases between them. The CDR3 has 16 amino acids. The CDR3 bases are TGTGCCACCAGCACCTTTGACAGGGAGGGCACAGATACGCAGTATTTT. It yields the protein CATSTFDREGTDTQYF.

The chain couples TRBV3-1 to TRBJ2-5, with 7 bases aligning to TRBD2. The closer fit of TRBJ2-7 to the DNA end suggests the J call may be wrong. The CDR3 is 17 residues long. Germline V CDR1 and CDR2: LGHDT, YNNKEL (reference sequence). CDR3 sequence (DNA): TGTGCCAGCAGCCAAGTCCTGGACTGGGCGGGAGAGTACGAGCAGTACTTC. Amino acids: CASSQVLDWAGEYEQYF.

In nucleotides, the CDR3 is TGCAGTTCCCCCCCGGCCGTGGATAATGGCTACACCTTC. Its translation is CSSPPAVDNGYTF. The chain recombines TRBV20-1 with TRBJ1-2; D not resolved. Germline V CDR1 and CDR2: DFQATT, SNEGSKA (reference sequence). The V and J ends lost 8 bases and 6 bases respectively, with 19 bases between them. CDR3 length: 13 residues.

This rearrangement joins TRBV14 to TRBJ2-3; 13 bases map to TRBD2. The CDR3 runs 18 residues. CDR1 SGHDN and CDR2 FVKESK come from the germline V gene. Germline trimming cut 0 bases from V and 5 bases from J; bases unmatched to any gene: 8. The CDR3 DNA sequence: TGTGCCAGCAGCCAAGATTCCAGGACTAGCGGGAGAAGAGATACGCAGTATTTT. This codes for CASSQDSRTSGRRDTQYF.

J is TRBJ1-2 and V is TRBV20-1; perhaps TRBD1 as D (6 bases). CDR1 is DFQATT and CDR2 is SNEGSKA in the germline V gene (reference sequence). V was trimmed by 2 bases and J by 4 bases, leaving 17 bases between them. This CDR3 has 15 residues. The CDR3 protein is CSARKTGVLSYGYTF. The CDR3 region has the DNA TGCAGTGCTAGAAAGACAGGCGTTCTATCCTATGGCTACACCTTC.

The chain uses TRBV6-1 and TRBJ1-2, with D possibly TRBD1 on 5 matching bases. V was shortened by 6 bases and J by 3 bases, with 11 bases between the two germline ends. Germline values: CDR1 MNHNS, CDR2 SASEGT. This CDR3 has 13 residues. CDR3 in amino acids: CASRDGDYYGYTF. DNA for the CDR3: TGTGCCAGCAGGGATGGGGACTACTATGGCTACACCTTC.

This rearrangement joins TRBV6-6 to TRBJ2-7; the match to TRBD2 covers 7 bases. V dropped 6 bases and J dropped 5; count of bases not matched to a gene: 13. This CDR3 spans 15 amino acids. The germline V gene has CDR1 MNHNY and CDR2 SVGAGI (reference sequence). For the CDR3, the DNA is TGTGCCAGCAGCTACATGAGCGGGACTGGGGACGAGCAGTACTTC. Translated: CASSYMSGTGDEQYF.

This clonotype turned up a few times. CDR3 amino acids: CASSIDRGQNEAFF. DNA of the CDR3: TGTGCCAGCAGCATCGACAGGGGGCAAAATGAAGCTTTCTTT. This sequence joins TRBV6-5 and TRBJ1-1; 10 bases line up with TRBD1. This CDR3 has 14 residues. With 6 bases clipped from V and 7 bases from J, the junction kept 8 bases outside the gene matches. CDR1 is MNHEY, CDR2 SVGAGI, per germline.

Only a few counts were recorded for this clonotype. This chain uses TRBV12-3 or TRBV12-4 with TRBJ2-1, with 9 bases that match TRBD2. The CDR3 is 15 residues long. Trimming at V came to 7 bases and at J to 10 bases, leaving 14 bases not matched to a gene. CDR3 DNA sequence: TGTGCCAGCACCTCGGGGCTTCTAGCGGGAAACGAGCAGTTCTTC. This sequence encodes CASTSGLLAGNEQFF.

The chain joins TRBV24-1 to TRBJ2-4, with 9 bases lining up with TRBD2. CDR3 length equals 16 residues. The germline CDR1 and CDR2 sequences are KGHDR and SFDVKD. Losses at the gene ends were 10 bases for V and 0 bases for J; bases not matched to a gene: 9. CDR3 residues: CATGGLAGLAKNIQYF. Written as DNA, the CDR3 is TGTGCCACAGGGGGGCTAGCGGGACTAGCCAAAAACATTCAGTACTTC.

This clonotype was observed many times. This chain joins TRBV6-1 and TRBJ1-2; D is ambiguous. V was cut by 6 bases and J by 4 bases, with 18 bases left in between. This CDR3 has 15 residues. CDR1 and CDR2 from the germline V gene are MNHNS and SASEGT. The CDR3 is CASRAGVGNSYGYTF. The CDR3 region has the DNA TGTGCCAGCAGGGCAGGAGTTGGAAACTCCTATGGCTACACCTTC.

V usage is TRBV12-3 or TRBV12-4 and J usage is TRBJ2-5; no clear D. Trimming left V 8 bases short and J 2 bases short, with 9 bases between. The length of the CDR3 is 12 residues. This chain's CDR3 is CASGMGQETQYF. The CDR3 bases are TGTGCCAGCGGTATGGGGCAAGAGACCCAGTACTTC.